This TCR beta chain was sequenced during a study of cytomegalovirus exposure and HLA in healthy donors. V lost 4 bases and J lost 10; bases outside the gene matches: 10. Germline CDR1 is SEHNR and CDR2 is FQNEAQ (reference sequence). The CDR3 sequence is 15 residues long. Primers included in the PCR were 60 Vbeta and 13 Jbeta primers. Original processing notes: As a later analysis found, there were approximately 80 million unique TCR beta chains, of which roughly 11 million were shared. This table comes from immunoSEQ multiplex PCR, and its TCRdb copy is limited to in-frame clones, with some not included. V, J and clone size derive from that table, while D and trimming were established from the DNA sequence. The specimen's table records 60,000 to 80,000 clones. Study outcomes and limitations: In an earlier analysis, productive rearrangement rates for most beta V segments clustered near 87% or 30%. In a later analysis, most CMV-associated TCR beta chains appeared HLA-restricted.

As concerns this clone: Its antigen is undetermined.

Material for sequencing was PBMCs. This chain links TRBV7-9 with TRBJ1-6; 7 bases are shared with TRBD1. The TCR originated in a man aged 40-49 years in good health and CMV-seronegative. In DNA, the CDR3 is TGTGCCAGCAGCTCTTACAGGGGTGGAGGATCACCCCTCCACTTT. Its translation is CASSSYRGGGSPLHF. Drawing the rest from reference TRBV7-9 and TRBJ1-6, the complete variable domain is DTGVSQNPRHKITKRGQNVTFRCDPISEHNRLYWYRQTLGQGPEFLTYFQNEAQLEKSRLLSDRFSAERPKGSFSTLEIQRTEQGDSAMYLCASSSYRGGGSPLHFGNGTRLTVT.